The 21 T cell receptor beta chains presented below share a single source sample, sequenced in a study of blood T cell repertoires in COVID-19. Repertoires were generated with immunoSEQ multiplex PCR, while TCRdb's copy carries only in-frame clones and drops some. Among 250,000 to 300,000 clones listed, nearly 90% were seen once. Sequencing was performed on PBMCs or T cells enriched from blood (not recorded which). All receptors derive from a woman in her twenties or thirties who had recovered from COVID-19.

This chain joins TRBV5-1 and TRBJ1-6; 8 nucleotides match TRBD1. CDR3 length equals 15 residues. J was trimmed by 10 bases and V by 3 bases; bases with no gene match: 9. Germline V gene sequence: CDR1 SGHRS, CDR2 YFSETQ. CDR3 residues: CASSSGDRSKSPLHF. DNA of the CDR3: TGCGCCAGCAGCTCCGGGGACAGGAGCAAATCACCCCTCCACTTT.

This chain joins TRBV12-3 or TRBV12-4 and TRBJ1-1, with D hard to call. The ends were cut back, 6 bases at V and 3 bases at J, with 11 bases in the middle. The CDR3 has 13 residues. CDR3 protein: CASRGFMDTEAFF. Here the CDR3 DNA reads TGTGCCAGCAGGGGCTTCATGGACACTGAAGCTTTCTTT.

This chain connects TRBV7-8 to TRBJ1-4; possibly TRBD1 for D (6 bases). The germline V gene has CDR1 SGHVS and CDR2 FQNEAQ. Trimming left V 2 bases short and J 8 bases short, with 15 bases between. This CDR3 comprises 15 residues. This chain's CDR3 is CASSLYRSRGEKLFF. As DNA, the CDR3 is TGTGCCAGCAGCTTATACCGATCGAGGGGGGAAAAACTGTTTTTT.

This rearrangement joins TRBV6-5 to TRBJ2-1, with TRBD1 matching 10 bases. The V gene end was trimmed by 1 base and the J gene end by 9 bases; junction bases not matched to a gene: 6. This CDR3 is 15 amino acids long. Germline V lookup: CDR1 MNHEY, CDR2 SVGAGI. The DNA for the CDR3 is TGTGCCAGCAGTTACTTTCGACAGGGGGCTGGTGAGCAGTTCTTC. Translation gives CASSYFRQGAGEQFF.

The genes are TRBV7-2 and TRBJ1-1, with D possibly TRBD1 on 6 matching bases. The CDR3 spans 13 residues. Germline V lookup: CDR1 SGHTA, CDR2 FQGNSA. V lost 4 bases and J 0 bases, leaving 6 bases between the germline ends. The CDR3 reads CASSYRVNTEAFF. As DNA, the CDR3 is TGTGCCAGCAGCTACAGGGTGAACACTGAAGCTTTCTTT.

This chain links TRBV30 with TRBJ1-1; maybe TRBD1 (6 bases). Germline V CDR1 and CDR2: GTSNPN, SVGIG (reference sequence). The germline V and J ends were trimmed by 5 bases and 10 bases, with 14 bases remaining between them. There are 11 residues in the CDR3. The CDR3 bases are TGTGCCTGGGTACAGGGTATGCGAGCTTTCTTT. It specifies CAWVQGMRAFF.

This clone was detected only once. The CDR3 coding sequence is TGCGCCAGCAGTGAAAGGACAGGACCTCATGGGGCAGATACGCAGTATTTT. Amino acids: CASSERTGPHGADTQYF. V and J are TRBV10-1 and TRBJ2-3, with TRBD1 matching 7 bases. The CDR3 has 17 residues. CDR1 is WNHNN and CDR2 is SYGVQD in the germline V gene (reference sequence). V lost 3 bases, J lost 4 bases, and 13 bases stayed unmatched.

The J gene is TRBJ2-7, the V gene TRBV10-2; TRBD2 matches 8 bases. The CDR3 is 15 residues long. V lost 2 bases and J lost 1; bases outside the gene matches: 4. Looked up from germline, CDR1 is WSHSY and CDR2 is SAAADI. The CDR3 DNA follows: TGCGCCAGCAGTGAGACTAGCGGACCTTCCTACGAGCAGTACTTC. This sequence encodes CASSETSGPSYEQYF.

V and J are TRBV7-3 and TRBJ2-3, with 12 bases matching TRBD2. The CDR3 totals 17 residues. Germline V gives CDR1 SGHTA, CDR2 FQGTGA. Trimming cost V 5 bases and J 2 bases; bases outside gene matches: 8. DNA for the CDR3: TGTGCCAGCAGCGTCACTAGCGGGGGGAGGACCACAGATACGCAGTATTTT. As protein: CASSVTSGGRTTDTQYF.

This chain joins TRBV5-1 and TRBJ2-3; 7 bases agree with TRBD1. The germline gives CDR1 SGHRS, CDR2 YFSETQ. The length of the CDR3 is 15 residues. The V and J ends lost 2 bases and 1 base, in that order; junction bases with no gene match: 4. This CDR3 is CASSFNRGGTDTQYF. The CDR3 DNA sequence: TGCGCCAGCAGCTTTAACAGGGGTGGCACAGATACGCAGTATTTT.

The chain combines TRBV7-2 with TRBJ1-3, with D perhaps TRBD1 (5 bases). Germline lookup yields CDR1 SGHTA and CDR2 FQGNSA. Trimming stripped 1 base from V and 0 bases from J, with 7 bases between. The CDR3 sequence is 15 residues long. In DNA form, the CDR3 reads TGTGCCAGCAGCTTAGGACAGTTCTCTGGAAACACCATATATTTT. Amino acid sequence: CASSLGQFSGNTIYF.

The rearrangement links TRBV7-2 to TRBJ1-2; D might be TRBD1 (5 bases). Germline loops: CDR1 SGHTA, CDR2 FQGNSA. The CDR3 consists of 16 residues. The V and J ends lost 0 bases and 0 bases respectively, with 11 bases between them. The CDR3 sequence is CASSLATGSANYGYTF. The CDR3 region has the DNA TGTGCCAGCAGCTTAGCTACAGGCTCAGCTAACTATGGCTACACCTTC.

The genes are TRBV4-1 and TRBJ1-6; the D gene is possibly TRBD1 (5 bases). The germline gives CDR1 MGHRA, CDR2 YSYEKL. The V end was cut by 2 bases, the J end by 7 bases, with 12 bases between. This CDR3 is built from 15 residues. The CDR3 here is CASSQSPRVNSPLHF. Here the CDR3 DNA reads TGCGCCAGCAGCCAATCGCCCAGGGTAAATTCACCCCTCCACTTT.

V usage is TRBV18 and J usage is TRBJ1-5, with TRBD1 matching 7 bases. There are 14 residues in the CDR3. V lost 6 bases, J lost 5 bases, and 7 bases stayed unmatched. Germline assignment: CDR1 KGHSH and CDR2 LQKENI. The CDR3 region has the DNA TGTGCCAGCTCGTCGGGGACAGATGATCAGCCCCAGCATTTT. Its translation: CASSSGTDDQPQHF.

This chain uses TRBV5-6 with TRBJ2-7; a possible D gene is TRBD1 (5 bases). V lost 1 base and J lost 2, with 10 bases in between. Germline CDR1 reads SGHDT; CDR2 reads YYEEEE. CDR3 length: 14 amino acids. The CDR3 nucleotides are TGTGCCAGCAGCTTGACAGGTCGACCCTACGAGCAGTACTTC. Its protein is CASSLTGRPYEQYF.

V usage is TRBV9 and J usage is TRBJ1-5, with 11 bases lining up with TRBD1. V lost 4 bases and J lost 4; bases outside the gene matches: 4. Germline CDR1 is SGDLS and CDR2 is YYNGEE. This CDR3 is built from 15 residues. The CDR3 DNA follows: TGTGCCAGCAGCTTGGGACAGGGGGTTAATCAGCCCCAGCATTTT. Translation gives CASSLGQGVNQPQHF.

The chain employs TRBV14 and TRBJ1-1; D perhaps matches TRBD1 (5 bases). CDR1 is SGHDN, CDR2 FVKESK, per germline. The CDR3 loop spans 13 amino acids. V lost 0 bases, J lost 10 bases, and 12 bases lay in between. This CDR3 is CASSQDWGVGAFF. DNA of the CDR3: TGTGCCAGCAGCCAAGATTGGGGGGTCGGAGCTTTCTTT.

The chain carries TRBV10-3 and TRBJ1-6; TRBD1 matches at 7 bases. J gave up 7 bases and V 10 bases, and 16 bases lay outside the gene matches. Germline CDR1 is ENHRY and CDR2 is SYGVKD. The CDR3 is made up of 16 amino acids. The CDR3 nucleotides are TGTGCCACCTCAGGTACCGGGACAGAAGTAAATTCACCCCTCCACTTT. This encodes CATSGTGTEVNSPLHF.

The V call is TRBV12-5, the J call TRBJ2-1; no clear D gene. CDR1 is LGHNT, CDR2 FRNRAP, per germline. This CDR3 contains 14 residues. Trimming cost V 2 bases and J 6 bases, with 11 bases left between them. In DNA, the CDR3 is TGTGCTAGTGGTTTGTATCGCGAGCCCAATGAGCAGTTCTTC. It is translated as CASGLYREPNEQFF. Full variable domain (remainder filled in from reference TRBV12-5 and TRBJ2-1): DARVTQTPRHKVTEMGQEVTMRCQPILGHNTVFWYRQTMMQGLELLAYFRNRAPLDDSGMPKDRFSAEMPDATLATLKIQPSEPRDSAVYFCASGLYREPNEQFFGPGTRLTVL.

The genes are TRBV19 and TRBJ1-2; tentative D call: TRBD1 (5 bases). The germline V and J ends were trimmed by 8 bases and 8 bases, with 18 bases remaining between them. CDR1 is LNHDA, CDR2 SQIVND, per germline (reference sequence). CDR3 length: 13 amino acids. CDR3 sequence (DNA): TGTGCCAGTCGGGGGGGGTTCCGGCAGGGCTACACCTTC. It translates to CASRGGFRQGYTF.

The sample holds one count of this clone. The chain links TRBV29-1 to TRBJ2-3, with a weak D call TRBD2 (6 bases). V lost 6 bases and J lost 3, with 22 bases in between. There are 16 residues in the CDR3. Germline V gene lookup returns CDR1 SQVTM and CDR2 ANQGSEA. DNA for the CDR3: TGCAGCGTGGGGGGTAAGGAAATGCAGTGGACAGATACGCAGTATTTT. It translates to CSVGGKEMQWTDTQYF.